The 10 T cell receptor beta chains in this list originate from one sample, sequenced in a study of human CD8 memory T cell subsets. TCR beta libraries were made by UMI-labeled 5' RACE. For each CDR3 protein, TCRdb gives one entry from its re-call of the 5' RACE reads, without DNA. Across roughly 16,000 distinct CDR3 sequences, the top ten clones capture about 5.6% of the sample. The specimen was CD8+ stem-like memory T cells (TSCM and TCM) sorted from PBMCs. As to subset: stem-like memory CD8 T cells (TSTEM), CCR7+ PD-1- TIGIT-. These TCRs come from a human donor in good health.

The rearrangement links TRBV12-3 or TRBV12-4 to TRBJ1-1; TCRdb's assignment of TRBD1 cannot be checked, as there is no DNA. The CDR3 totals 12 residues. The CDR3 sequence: CASSLDRVGAFF.

The CDR3 spells CASSSTGSRNQPQHF. This chain joins TRBV28 and TRBJ1-5; TCRdb's D call of TRBD1 is untestable without DNA. The CDR3 is 15 amino acids. CDR1 is MDHEN and CDR2 is SYDVKM in the germline V gene.

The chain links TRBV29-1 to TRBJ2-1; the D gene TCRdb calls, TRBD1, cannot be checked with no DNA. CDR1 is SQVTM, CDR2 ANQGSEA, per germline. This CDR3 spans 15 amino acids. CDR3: CSVETRRDSYNEQFF.

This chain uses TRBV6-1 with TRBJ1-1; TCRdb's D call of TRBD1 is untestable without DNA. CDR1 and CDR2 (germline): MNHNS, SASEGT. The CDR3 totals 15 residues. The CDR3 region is CASSPPGQRRSEAFF.

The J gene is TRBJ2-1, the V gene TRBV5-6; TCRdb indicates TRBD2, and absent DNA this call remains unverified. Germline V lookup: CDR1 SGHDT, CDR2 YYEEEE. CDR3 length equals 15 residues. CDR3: CASSLWDSGPNEQFF.

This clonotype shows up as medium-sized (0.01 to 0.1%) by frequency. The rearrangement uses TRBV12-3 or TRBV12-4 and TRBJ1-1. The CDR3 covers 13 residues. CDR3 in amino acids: CASSLTGYTEAFF.

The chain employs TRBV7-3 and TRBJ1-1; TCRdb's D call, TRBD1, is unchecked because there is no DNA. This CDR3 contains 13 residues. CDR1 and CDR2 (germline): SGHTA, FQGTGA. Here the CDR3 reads CASSPGDGTEAFF.

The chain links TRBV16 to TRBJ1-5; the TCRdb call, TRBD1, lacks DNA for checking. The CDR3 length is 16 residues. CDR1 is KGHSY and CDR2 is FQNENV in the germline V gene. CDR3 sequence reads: CASSQSQGAPGQPQHF. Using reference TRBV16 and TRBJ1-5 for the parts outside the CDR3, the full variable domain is GEEVAQTPKHLVRGEGQKAKLYCAPIKGHSYVFWYQQVLKNEFKFLISFQNENVFDETGMPKERFSAKCLPNSPCSLEIQATKLEDSAVYFCASSQSQGAPGQPQHFGDGTRLSIL.

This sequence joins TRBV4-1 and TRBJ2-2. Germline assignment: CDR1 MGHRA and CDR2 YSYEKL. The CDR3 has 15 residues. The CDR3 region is CASSQDLGTARELFF.

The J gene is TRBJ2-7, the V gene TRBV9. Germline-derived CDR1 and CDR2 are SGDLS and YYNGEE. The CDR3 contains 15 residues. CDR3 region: CASSEYGSSTYEQYF.